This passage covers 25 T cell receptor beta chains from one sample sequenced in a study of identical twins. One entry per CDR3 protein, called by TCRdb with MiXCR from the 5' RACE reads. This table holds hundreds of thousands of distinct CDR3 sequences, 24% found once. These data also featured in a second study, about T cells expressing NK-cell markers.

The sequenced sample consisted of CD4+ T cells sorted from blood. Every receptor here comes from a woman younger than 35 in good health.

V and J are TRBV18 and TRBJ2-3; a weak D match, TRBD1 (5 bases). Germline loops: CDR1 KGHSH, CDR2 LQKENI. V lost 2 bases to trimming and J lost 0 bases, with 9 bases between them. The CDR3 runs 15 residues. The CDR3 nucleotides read TGTGCCAGCTCACCAGTGGGGCATAGCACAGATACGCAGTATTTT. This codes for CASSPVGHSTDTQYF. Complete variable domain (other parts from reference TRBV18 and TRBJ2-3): NAGVMQNPRHLVRRRGQEARLRCSPMKGHSHVYWYRQLPEEGLKFMVYLQKENIIDESGMPKERFSAEFPKEGPSILRIQQVVRGDSAAYFCASSPVGHSTDTQYFGPGTRLTVL.

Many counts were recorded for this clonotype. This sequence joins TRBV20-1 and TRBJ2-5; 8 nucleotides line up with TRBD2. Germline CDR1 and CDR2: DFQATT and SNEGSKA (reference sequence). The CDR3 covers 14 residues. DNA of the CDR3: TGCAGCGTAGAAGAAGCGGGGGCGGGAAAGACCCAGTACTTC. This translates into CSVEEAGAGKTQYF.

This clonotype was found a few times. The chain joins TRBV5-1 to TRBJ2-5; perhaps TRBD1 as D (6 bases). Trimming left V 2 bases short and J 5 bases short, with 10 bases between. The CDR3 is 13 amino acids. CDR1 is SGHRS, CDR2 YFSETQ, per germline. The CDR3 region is CASSFQGPETQYF. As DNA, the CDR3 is TGCGCCAGCAGCTTCCAGGGGCCGGAGACCCAGTACTTC.

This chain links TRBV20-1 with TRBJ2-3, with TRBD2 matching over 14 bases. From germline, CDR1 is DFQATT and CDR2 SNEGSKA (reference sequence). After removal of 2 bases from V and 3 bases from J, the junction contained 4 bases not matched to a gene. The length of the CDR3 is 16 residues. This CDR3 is CSARKGTSGRTDTQYF. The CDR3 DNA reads TGCAGTGCTAGAAAAGGGACTAGCGGGAGAACAGATACGCAGTATTTT.

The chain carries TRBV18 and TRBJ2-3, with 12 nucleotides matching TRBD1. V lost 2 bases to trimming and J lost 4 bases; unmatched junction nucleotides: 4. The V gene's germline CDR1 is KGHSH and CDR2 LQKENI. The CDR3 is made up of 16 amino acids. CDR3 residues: CASSPGDRGRADTQYF. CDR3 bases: TGTGCCAGCTCACCAGGGGACAGGGGGCGCGCAGATACGCAGTATTTT. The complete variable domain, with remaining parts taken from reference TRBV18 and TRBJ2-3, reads NAGVMQNPRHLVRRRGQEARLRCSPMKGHSHVYWYRQLPEEGLKFMVYLQKENIIDESGMPKERFSAEFPKEGPSILRIQQVVRGDSAAYFCASSPGDRGRADTQYFGPGTRLTVL.

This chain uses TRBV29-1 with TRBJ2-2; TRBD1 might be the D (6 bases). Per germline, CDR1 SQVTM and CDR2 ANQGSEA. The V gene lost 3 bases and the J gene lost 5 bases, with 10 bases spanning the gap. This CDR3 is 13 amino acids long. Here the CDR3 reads CSVDQGLTGELFF. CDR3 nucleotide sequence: TGCAGCGTTGATCAGGGGCTAACCGGGGAGCTGTTTTTT.

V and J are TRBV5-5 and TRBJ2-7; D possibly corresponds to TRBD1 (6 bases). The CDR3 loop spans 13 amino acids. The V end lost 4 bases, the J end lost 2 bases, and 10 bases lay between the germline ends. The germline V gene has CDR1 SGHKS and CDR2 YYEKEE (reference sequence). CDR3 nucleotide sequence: TGTGCCAGCAGCATACAGGGCCCCTACGAGCAGTACTTC. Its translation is CASSIQGPYEQYF.

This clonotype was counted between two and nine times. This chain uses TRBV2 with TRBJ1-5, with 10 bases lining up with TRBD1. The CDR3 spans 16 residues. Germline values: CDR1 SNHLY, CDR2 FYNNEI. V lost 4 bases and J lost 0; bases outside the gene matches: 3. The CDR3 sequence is CASSGTGGYSNQPQHF. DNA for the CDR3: TGTGCCAGCAGTGGGACAGGGGGATATAGCAATCAGCCCCAGCATTTT.

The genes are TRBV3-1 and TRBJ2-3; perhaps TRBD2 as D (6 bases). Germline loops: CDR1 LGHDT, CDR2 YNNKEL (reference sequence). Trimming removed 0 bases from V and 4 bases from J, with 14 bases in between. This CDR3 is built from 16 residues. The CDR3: CASSQDRAGRSDTQYF. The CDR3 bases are TGTGCCAGCAGCCAAGATCGGGCAGGGAGGTCAGATACGCAGTATTTT.

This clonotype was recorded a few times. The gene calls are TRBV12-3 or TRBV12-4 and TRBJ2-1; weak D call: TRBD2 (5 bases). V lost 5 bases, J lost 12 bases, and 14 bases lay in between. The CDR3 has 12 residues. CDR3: CASSAIGRWQFF. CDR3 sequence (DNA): TGTGCCAGCAGTGCAATAGGGAGATGGCAGTTCTTC.

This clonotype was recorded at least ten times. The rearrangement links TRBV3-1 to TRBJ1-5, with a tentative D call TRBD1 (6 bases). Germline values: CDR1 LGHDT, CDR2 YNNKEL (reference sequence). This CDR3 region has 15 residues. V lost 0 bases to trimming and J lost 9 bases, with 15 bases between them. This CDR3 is CASSQDGQGITPQHF. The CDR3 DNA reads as TGTGCCAGCAGCCAAGATGGGCAGGGGATCACGCCCCAGCATTTT.

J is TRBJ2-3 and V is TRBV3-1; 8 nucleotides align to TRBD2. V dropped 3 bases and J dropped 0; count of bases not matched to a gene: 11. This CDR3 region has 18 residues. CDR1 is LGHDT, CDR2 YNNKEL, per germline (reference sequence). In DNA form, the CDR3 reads TGTGCCAGCAGCCACGCTACCGGGGGGGGGTCTAGCACAGATACGCAGTATTTT. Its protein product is CASSHATGGGSSTDTQYF.

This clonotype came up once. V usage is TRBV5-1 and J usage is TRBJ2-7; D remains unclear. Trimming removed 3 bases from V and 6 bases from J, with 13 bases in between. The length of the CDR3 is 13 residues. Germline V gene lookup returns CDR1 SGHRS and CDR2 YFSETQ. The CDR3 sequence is CASSSNPLFEQYF. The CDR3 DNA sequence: TGCGCCAGCAGCTCTAACCCCCTGTTCGAGCAGTACTTC.

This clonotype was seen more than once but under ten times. CDR3 DNA: TGTGCCAGCACGCCCGGGACAGGTTTTAACTATGGCTACACCTTC. Translation: CASTPGTGFNYGYTF. This rearrangement joins TRBV25-1 to TRBJ1-2, with 8 bases that match TRBD1. After removal of 7 bases from V and 1 base from J, the junction contained 8 bases not matched to a gene. The CDR3 is 15 amino acids. Germline loops: CDR1 MGHDK, CDR2 SYGVNS.

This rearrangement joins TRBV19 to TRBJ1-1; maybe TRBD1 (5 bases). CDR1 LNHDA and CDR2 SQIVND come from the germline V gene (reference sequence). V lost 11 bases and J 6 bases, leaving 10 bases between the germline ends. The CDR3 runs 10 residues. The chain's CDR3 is CAGGDAEAFF. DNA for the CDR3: TGTGCCGGGGGGGATGCTGAAGCTTTCTTT.

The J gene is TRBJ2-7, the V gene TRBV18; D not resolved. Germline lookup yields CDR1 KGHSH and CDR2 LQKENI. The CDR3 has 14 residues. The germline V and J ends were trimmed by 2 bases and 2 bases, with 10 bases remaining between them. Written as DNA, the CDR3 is TGTGCCAGCTCACCAGTCTTCACCACCTACGAGCAGTACTTC. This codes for CASSPVFTTYEQYF.

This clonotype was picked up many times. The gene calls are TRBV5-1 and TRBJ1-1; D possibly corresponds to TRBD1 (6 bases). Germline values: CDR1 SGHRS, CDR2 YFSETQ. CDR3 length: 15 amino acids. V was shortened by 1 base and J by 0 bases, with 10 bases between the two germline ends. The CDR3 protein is CASSLSGGMNTEAFF. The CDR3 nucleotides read TGCGCCAGCAGCTTGTCTGGGGGCATGAACACTGAAGCTTTCTTT.

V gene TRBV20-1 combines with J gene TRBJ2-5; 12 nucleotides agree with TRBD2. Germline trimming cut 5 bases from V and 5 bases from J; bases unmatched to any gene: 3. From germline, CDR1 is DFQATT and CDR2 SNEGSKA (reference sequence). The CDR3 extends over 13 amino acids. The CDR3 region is CSAWTSGTETQYF. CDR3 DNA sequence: TGCAGTGCTTGGACTAGCGGGACGGAGACCCAGTACTTC.

CDR3 loop: CASSYRQGISYNEQFF. The CDR3 DNA follows: TGTGCCAGCAGCTACAGACAGGGTATCTCCTACAATGAGCAGTTCTTC. V usage is TRBV7-9 and J usage is TRBJ2-1, with 7 bases fitting TRBD1. The germline V gene has CDR1 SEHNR and CDR2 FQNEAQ (reference sequence). The CDR3 runs 16 residues. With V trimmed by 4 bases and J by 0 bases, 6 bases remained unmatched. The whole variable domain, remainder taken from reference TRBV7-9 and TRBJ2-1, is DTGVSQNPRHKITKRGQNVTFRCDPISEHNRLYWYRQTLGQGPEFLTYFQNEAQLEKSRLLSDRFSAERPKGSFSTLEIQRTEQGDSAMYLCASSYRQGISYNEQFFGPGTRLTVL.

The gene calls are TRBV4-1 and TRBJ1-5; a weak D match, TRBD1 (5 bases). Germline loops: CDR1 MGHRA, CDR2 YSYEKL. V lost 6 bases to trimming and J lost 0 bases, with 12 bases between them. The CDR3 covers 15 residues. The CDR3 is CASRSGHLSNQPQHF. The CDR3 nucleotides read TGCGCCAGCAGGTCAGGGCACCTTAGCAATCAGCCCCAGCATTTT.

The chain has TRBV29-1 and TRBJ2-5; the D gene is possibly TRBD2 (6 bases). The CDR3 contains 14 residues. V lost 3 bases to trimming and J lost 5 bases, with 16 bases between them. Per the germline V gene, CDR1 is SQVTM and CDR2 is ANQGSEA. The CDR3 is CSVDKAGSGETQYF. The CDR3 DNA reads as TGCAGCGTTGATAAGGCGGGATCCGGGGAGACCCAGTACTTC.

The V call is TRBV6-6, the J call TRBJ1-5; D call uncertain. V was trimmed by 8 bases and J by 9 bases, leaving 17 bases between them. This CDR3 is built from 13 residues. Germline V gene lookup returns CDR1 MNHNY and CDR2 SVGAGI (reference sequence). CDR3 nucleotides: TGTGCCAGCGGGCGGGGAGGTGAGGGGCCCCAGCATTTT. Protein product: CASGRGGEGPQHF.

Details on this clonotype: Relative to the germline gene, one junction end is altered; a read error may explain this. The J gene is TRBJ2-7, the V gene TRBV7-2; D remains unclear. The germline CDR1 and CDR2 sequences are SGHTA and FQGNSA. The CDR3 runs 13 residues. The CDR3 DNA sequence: TGTGCCAGCACCTTATATCTTCGAGGCGAGCAGTACTTC. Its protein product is CASTLYLRGEQYF.

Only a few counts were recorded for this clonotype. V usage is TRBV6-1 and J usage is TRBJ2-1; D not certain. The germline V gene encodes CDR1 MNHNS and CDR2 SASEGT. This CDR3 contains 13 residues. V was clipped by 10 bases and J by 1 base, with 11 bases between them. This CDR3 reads CATNYRSYNEQFF. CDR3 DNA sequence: TGTGCCACCAACTATCGATCCTACAATGAGCAGTTCTTC.

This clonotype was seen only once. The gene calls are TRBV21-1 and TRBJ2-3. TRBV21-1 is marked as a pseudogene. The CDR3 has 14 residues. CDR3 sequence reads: CASSSKESTDTQYF. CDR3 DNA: TGTGCCAGCAGCTCAAAGGAAAGCACAGATACGCAGTATTTT.